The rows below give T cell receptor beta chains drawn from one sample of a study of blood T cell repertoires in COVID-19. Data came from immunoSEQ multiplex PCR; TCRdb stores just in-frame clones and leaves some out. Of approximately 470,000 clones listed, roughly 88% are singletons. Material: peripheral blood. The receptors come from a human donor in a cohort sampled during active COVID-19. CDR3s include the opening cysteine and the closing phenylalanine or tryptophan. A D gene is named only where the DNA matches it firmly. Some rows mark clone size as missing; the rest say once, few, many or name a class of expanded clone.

CDR3: CASSQRRGSELFF
DNA: TGTGCCAGCAGCCAGCGGAGAGGCTCCGAGCTGTTTTTT
D: NA
J: TRBJ2-2
size: NA
V: TRBV14

CDR3: CASSFNSNYGYTF
DNA: TGTGCCAGCAGCTTTAACTCTAACTATGGCTACACCTTC
D: NA
J: TRBJ1-2
size: NA
V: TRBV7-9

CDR3: CASNSLRGGLEKLFF
DNA: TGTGCCAGCAATTCTTTAAGGGGGGGTCTGGAAAAACTGTTTTTT
D: NA
J: TRBJ1-4
size: NA
V: TRBV28

CDR3: CAWSVRLVQETQYF
DNA: TGTGCCTGGAGTGTACGGTTAGTTCAAGAGACCCAGTACTTC
D: NA
J: TRBJ2-5
size: NA
V: TRBV30

CDR3: CASSFGTGLIAEAFF
DNA: TGCGCCAGCAGCTTTGGGACAGGGCTGATCGCTGAAGCTTTCTTT
D: TRBD1
J: TRBJ1-1
size: NA
V: TRBV5-1

CDR3: CAWSLQGLIHEKLFF
DNA: TGTGCCTGGAGTTTGCAGGGATTGATTCACGAAAAACTGTTTTTT
D: NA
J: TRBJ1-4
size: once
V: TRBV30

CDR3: CASSQEGRGQGTLEAFF
DNA: TGTGCCAGCAGCCAAGAGGGCAGGGGGCAGGGGACCCTTGAAGCTTTCTTT
D: TRBD1
J: TRBJ1-1
size: NA
V: TRBV3-1/TRBV3-2

CDR3: CASSVSGGPGEQFF
DNA: TGTGCCAGCAGTGTATCGGGAGGGCCGGGGGAGCAGTTCTTC
D: TRBD2
J: TRBJ2-1
size: NA
V: TRBV6-4

CDR3: CASSITGVGYEQYF
DNA: TGTGCCAGTAGTATAACAGGGGTCGGGTACGAGCAGTACTTC
D: TRBD1
J: TRBJ2-7
size: few
V: TRBV19

CDR3: CASSKRSAGELFF
DNA: TGTGCCAGCAGTAAACGATCGGCCGGGGAGCTGTTTTTT
D: NA
J: TRBJ2-2
size: NA
V: TRBV28